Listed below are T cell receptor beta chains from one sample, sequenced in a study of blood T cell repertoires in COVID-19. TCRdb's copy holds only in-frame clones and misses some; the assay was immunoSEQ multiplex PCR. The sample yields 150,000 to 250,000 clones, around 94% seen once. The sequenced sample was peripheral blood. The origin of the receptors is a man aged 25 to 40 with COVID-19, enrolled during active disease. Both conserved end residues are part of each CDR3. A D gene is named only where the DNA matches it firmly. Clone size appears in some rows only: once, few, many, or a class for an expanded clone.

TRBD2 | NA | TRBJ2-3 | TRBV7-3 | CASSLTSRGGTDTQYF | TGTGCCAGCAGCTTAACCAGCCGGGGGGGCACAGATACGCAGTATTTT
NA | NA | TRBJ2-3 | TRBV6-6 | CASSAEGVGTDTQYF | TGTGCCAGCTCAGCCGAAGGGGTGGGCACAGATACGCAGTATTTT
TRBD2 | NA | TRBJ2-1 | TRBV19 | CASSTVSGGTYNEQFF | TGTGCCAGTAGTACCGTTAGCGGGGGGACTTACAATGAGCAGTTCTTC
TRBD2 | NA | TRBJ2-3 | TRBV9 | CASSGLSGGAGDTQYF | TGTGCCAGCAGCGGACTTAGCGGGGGGGCCGGAGATACGCAGTATTTT
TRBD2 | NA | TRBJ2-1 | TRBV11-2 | CASSPRLAGGRDEQFF | TGTGCCAGCAGCCCCCGACTAGCGGGGGGTAGGGATGAGCAGTTCTTC
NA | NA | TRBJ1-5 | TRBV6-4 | CASSDPGHEVNQPQHF | TGTGCCAGCAGTGACCCTGGACACGAGGTCAATCAGCCCCAGCATTTT
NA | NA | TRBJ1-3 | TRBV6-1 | CASSEAPGHSGNTIYF | TGTGCCAGCAGTGAAGCTCCAGGGCACTCTGGAAACACCATATATTTT
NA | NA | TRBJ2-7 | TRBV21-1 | CASSKVDRALEQYF | TGTGCCAGCAGCAAAGTAGACAGGGCTCTTGAGCAGTACTTC
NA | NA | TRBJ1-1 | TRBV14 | CASRKAAEAFF | TGTGCCAGCAGGAAAGCGGCTGAAGCTTTCTTT
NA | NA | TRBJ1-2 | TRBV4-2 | CASSQETRNYGYTF | TGTGCCAGCAGCCAAGAAACGCGGAACTATGGCTACACCTTC
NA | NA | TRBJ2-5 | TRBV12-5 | CASGSRGLNQETQYF | TGTGCTAGTGGTTCTCGAGGGCTTAACCAGGAGACCCAGTACTTC
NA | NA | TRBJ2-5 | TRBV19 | CATMGLGDKETQYF | TGTGCCACGATGGGGTTGGGGGACAAAGAGACCCAGTACTTC
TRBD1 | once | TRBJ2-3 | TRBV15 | CATSRDSWDRDTDTQYF | TGTGCCACCAGCAGAGATTCTTGGGACAGGGACACAGATACGCAGTATTTT